The clone carrying this T cell receptor (beta chain) was observed once. The method was immunoSEQ multiplex PCR; TCRdb's version includes in-frame clones alone and lacks a portion of them. The table has around 370,000 clones, about 91% seen once. The sample belongs to a study of Ad26.COV2.S vaccination and SARS-CoV-2 variants. Germline assignment: CDR1 MNHEY and CDR2 SMNVEV (reference sequence). Deletions cut 4 bases from V and 2 bases from J, with 9 bases between. This CDR3 has 14 amino acids. The gene calls are TRBV27 and TRBJ1-5; D gene uncertain. Sequencing used peripheral blood, obtained after recovery from COVID-19. The sequence came from a human donor who had recovered from COVID-19. The CDR3, as DNA: TGTGCCAGCAGTTCGGGAAGGGGCAATCAGCCCCAGCATTTT. It translates to CASSSGRGNQPQHF.